This T cell receptor (beta chain) was documented in a study of blood T cell repertoires in COVID-19. Turning to the study itself: Specimens from acute and convalescent COVID-19 originated in the United States, Italy and Spain. T cells, B-cell-depleted T cells, or PBMCs supplied cDNA or gDNA.

The CDR3 has 14 residues. The germline gives CDR1 MNHNS, CDR2 SASEGT. Trimming pared 3 bases from V and 0 bases from J, leaving 9 bases between. Sequenced by immunoSEQ multiplex PCR; TCRdb stores in-frame clones only, minus some. The sample consists of about 280,000 clones, 85% of them appearing once. The chain joins TRBV6-1 to TRBJ2-7, with D tentatively TRBD2 (6 bases). The sample was peripheral blood. The receptor comes from a human donor in a cohort sampled during active COVID-19. The CDR3 sequence is CASSEGGSSYEQYF. The CDR3 nucleotides read TGTGCCAGCAGTGAGGGAGGAAGCTCCTACGAGCAGTACTTC.